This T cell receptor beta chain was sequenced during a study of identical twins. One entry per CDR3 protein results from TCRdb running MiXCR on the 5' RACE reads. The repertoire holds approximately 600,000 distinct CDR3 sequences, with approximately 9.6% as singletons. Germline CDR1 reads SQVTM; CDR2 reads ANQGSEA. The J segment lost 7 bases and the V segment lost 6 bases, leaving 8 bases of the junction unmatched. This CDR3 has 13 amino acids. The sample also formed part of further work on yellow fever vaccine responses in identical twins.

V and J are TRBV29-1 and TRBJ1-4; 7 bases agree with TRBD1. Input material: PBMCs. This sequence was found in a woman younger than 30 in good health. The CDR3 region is CSVTGEASEKLFF. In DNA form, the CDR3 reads TGCAGCGTCACAGGGGAGGCTAGTGAAAAACTGTTTTTT.